This TCR beta chain was sequenced in a study of OX40 agonist ivuxolimab in advanced cancers. Turning to the study itself: While on treatment, patients had intravenous ivuxolimab at 0.01 to 10 mg/kg every 2 weeks. With a range of roughly 23 to 79, age averaged approximately 60 years, and 65% to 90% were male.

Study results and caveats: Averaged across samples, CD8+ T cells carried more expanded clones than CD4+ did.

The repertoire was sequenced with immunoSEQ multiplex PCR; TCRdb's copy has only in-frame clones and lacks some. The sample includes under 90,000 clones, 86% of them seen just once. This clone was observed a few times. The antigen is not known. The sequence was collected from an adult with an advanced solid tumor such as melanoma, head and neck, liver or kidney cancer. The sequencing here drew on CD4+ or CD8+ T cells sorted from blood, taken in a trial of the OX40 agonist ivuxolimab.

In DNA, the CDR3 is TGTGCCAGCAGCCCGAAGACAGGGGGCGTGGAGGCCCAGCATTTT. This gives the protein CASSPKTGGVEAQHF. The chain has TRBV4-2 and TRBJ1-5, with 10 bases lining up with TRBD1. CDR1 and CDR2 (germline): LGHNA, YNFKEQ. The CDR3 runs 15 residues. Trimming at V came to 4 bases and at J to 11 bases, leaving 11 bases not matched to a gene.